The source of this T cell receptor beta chain is a study of tumor and adjacent non-tumor tissue in lung cancer. Whole-study context: Histology: about twelve adenocarcinoma, a couple of squamous cell carcinoma, 1 small cell lung cancer.

This clonotype has at least ten counts. A modified ARM-PCR protocol with three rounds of nested PCR amplified TCRbeta. TCRdb analysed the multiplex PCR reads with MiXCR anew, one entry per CDR3 protein. This table holds some 100,000 distinct CDR3 sequences, 65% found once. The template was RNA from unsorted bulk tissue. More than 3 cm separated this lung sample from the edge of the tumor. Trimming took off 7 bases at V and 4 bases at J, with 13 bases between the two ends. CDR1 and CDR2 from the germline V gene are SQVTM and ANQGSEA. The CDR3 extends over 13 amino acids. This chain uses TRBV29-1 with TRBJ1-4; TRBD1 is a possible D gene (6 bases). Sequenced: distant non-tumor lung tissue. This clonotype originated in a man aged 30 to 45 with non-small cell lung cancer. The CDR3 nucleotides read TGCAGCGCCCAGGGGCGGGGTAATGAAAAACTGTTTTTT. Its translation: CSAQGRGNEKLFF. The complete variable domain, with remaining parts taken from reference TRBV29-1 and TRBJ1-4, reads SAVISQKPSRDICQRGTSLTIQCQVDSQVTMMFWYRQQPGQSLTLIATANQGSEATYESGFVIDKFPISRPNLTFSTLTVSNMSPEDSSIYLCSAQGRGNEKLFFGSGTQLSVL.